Only one count was recorded for the clone carrying this T cell receptor beta chain. Assay used: immunoSEQ multiplex PCR; TCRdb lists only in-frame clones, some missing. The data contain approximately 460,000 clones, roughly nine tenths of them singletons. This specimen belongs to a study of Ad26.COV2.S vaccination and SARS-CoV-2 variants. The treatment was: about 20 received Ad26.COV2.S at low or high dose, single or two shots; several received placebo; per-sample allocation not given. Samples came from day 63 after the first vaccine or placebo injection. Germline CDR1 reads SGHAT; CDR2 reads FQNNGV. The J segment lost 1 base and the V segment lost 5 bases, leaving 14 bases of the junction unmatched. This CDR3 region has 17 residues.

This clonotype was obtained from a person between 18 and 65 years old who received the Ad26.COV2.S COVID-19 vaccine or a placebo. This material consisted of peripheral blood, taken in a trial of Ad26.COV2.S vaccine versus placebo. This rearrangement joins TRBV11-2 to TRBJ2-7; 7 nucleotides align to TRBD1. The DNA of the CDR3 is TGTGCCAGCAGCCAAATCAGGGGGAATCAGGAGTCCTACGAGCAGTACTTC. Translating it yields CASSQIRGNQESYEQYF.